The rows below give T cell receptor beta chains drawn from one sample of a study of graft-versus-host responses after intestinal transplantation. Here immunoSEQ multiplex PCR was the method, and the copy in TCRdb shows in-frame clones only, minus some. This table has approximately 19,000 clones, over 75% appearing once. This specimen was PBMCs, taken 350 to 400 days after transplant. The receptors were sampled from a human patient who received an intestinal transplant, so some T cells may come from the graft donor. CDR3s include the opening cysteine and the closing phenylalanine or tryptophan. D genes are given only for firm matches. Some rows mark clone size as missing; the rest say once, few, many or name a class of expanded clone.

j_gene: TRBJ2-3
v_gene: TRBV10-3
d_gene: TRBD1
abundance: NA
CDR3aa: CAISEVQGAPTDTQYF
CDR3nt: TGTGCCATCAGTGAGGTCCAGGGGGCCCCCACAGATACGCAGTATTTT

j_gene: TRBJ1-2
v_gene: TRBV4-1
d_gene: NA
abundance: NA
CDR3aa: CASSQPLGGYTF
CDR3nt: TGCGCCAGCAGCCAACCCTTGGGGGGCTACACCTTC

j_gene: TRBJ1-1
v_gene: TRBV10-3
d_gene: TRBD1
abundance: few
CDR3aa: CAISVGTGEAFF
CDR3nt: TGTGCCATCAGTGTGGGGACAGGTGAAGCTTTCTTT

j_gene: TRBJ2-3
v_gene: TRBV2
d_gene: NA
abundance: NA
CDR3aa: CASSEDYTDTQYF
CDR3nt: TGTGCCAGCAGTGAAGACTACACAGATACGCAGTATTTT

j_gene: TRBJ2-3
v_gene: TRBV4-1
d_gene: NA
abundance: NA
CDR3aa: CASSQAWISTDTQYF
CDR3nt: TGCGCCAGCAGCCAAGCCTGGATAAGCACAGATACGCAGTATTTT

j_gene: TRBJ2-7
v_gene: TRBV6-5
d_gene: TRBD2
abundance: NA
CDR3aa: CASRTGTSSEYF
CDR3nt: TGTGCCAGCAGGACCGGGACTAGCAGTGAGTACTTC

j_gene: TRBJ1-2
v_gene: TRBV6-5
d_gene: NA
abundance: NA
CDR3aa: CATTRGASGYTF
CDR3nt: TGTGCCACGACCAGGGGTGCCAGTGGCTACACCTTC

j_gene: TRBJ1-2
v_gene: TRBV2
d_gene: NA
abundance: NA
CDR3aa: CASSEGVDYGYTF
CDR3nt: TGTGCCAGCAGTGAGGGTGTGGACTATGGCTACACCTTC

j_gene: TRBJ2-2
v_gene: TRBV7-3
d_gene: NA
abundance: NA
CDR3aa: CASSLDFNTGELFF
CDR3nt: TGTGCCAGCAGCTTAGACTTCAACACCGGGGAGCTGTTTTTT

j_gene: TRBJ1-1
v_gene: TRBV6-5
d_gene: NA
abundance: once
CDR3aa: CASSYSDIMNTEAFF
CDR3nt: TGTGCCAGCAGTTACTCTGACATCATGAACACTGAAGCTTTCTTT

j_gene: TRBJ2-5
v_gene: TRBV15
d_gene: TRBD2
abundance: NA
CDR3aa: CATSRGVKRGGETQYF
CDR3nt: TGTGCCACCAGCAGAGGCGTTAAGCGGGGGGGCGAGACCCAGTACTTC

j_gene: TRBJ2-7
v_gene: TRBV27
d_gene: NA
abundance: NA
CDR3aa: CASSPGTAVSYEQYF
CDR3nt: TGTGCCAGCAGTCCCGGGACGGCTGTTTCCTACGAGCAGTACTTC

j_gene: TRBJ1-2
v_gene: TRBV6-6
d_gene: TRBD1
abundance: NA
CDR3aa: CASSSGQGYGYTF
CDR3nt: TGTGCCAGCAGCTCCGGACAGGGCTATGGCTACACCTTC

j_gene: TRBJ1-5
v_gene: TRBV6-5
d_gene: NA
abundance: NA
CDR3aa: CASSYSGSLNQPQHF
CDR3nt: TGTGCCAGCAGTTACTCTGGCAGCCTTAATCAGCCCCAGCATTTT

j_gene: TRBJ2-1
v_gene: TRBV7-5
d_gene: NA
abundance: NA
CDR3aa: CVRSFLIYNEQFF
CDR3nt: TGTGTCAGAAGCTTCTTAATATACAATGAGCAGTTCTTC

j_gene: TRBJ1-3
v_gene: TRBV4-1
d_gene: NA
abundance: NA
CDR3aa: CASSPRGNTIYF
CDR3nt: TGCGCCAGCAGCCCCCGAGGAAACACCATATATTTT

j_gene: TRBJ2-7
v_gene: TRBV12-5
d_gene: NA
abundance: NA
CDR3aa: CASAPGYEQYF
CDR3nt: TGTGCTAGTGCCCCCGGCTACGAGCAGTACTTC

j_gene: TRBJ2-7
v_gene: TRBV10-3
d_gene: TRBD2
abundance: NA
CDR3aa: CAISEGLADEQYF
CDR3nt: TGTGCCATCAGTGAAGGACTAGCGGACGAGCAGTACTTC

j_gene: TRBJ2-7
v_gene: TRBV15
d_gene: NA
abundance: NA
CDR3aa: CATSRAGQSYEQYF
CDR3nt: TGTGCCACCAGCAGAGCTGGGCAGTCCTACGAGCAGTACTTC

j_gene: TRBJ2-1
v_gene: TRBV28
d_gene: TRBD2
abundance: NA
CDR3aa: CASSLIREGEQFF
CDR3nt: TGTGCCAGCAGTTTAATACGGGAGGGGGAGCAGTTCTTC

j_gene: TRBJ1-1
v_gene: TRBV29-1
d_gene: NA
abundance: once
CDR3aa: CSVGAGTEAFF
CDR3nt: TGCAGCGTCGGGGCCGGCACTGAAGCTTTCTTT

j_gene: TRBJ1-1
v_gene: TRBV19
d_gene: TRBD1
abundance: NA
CDR3aa: CASSLTGQGAEAFF
CDR3nt: TGTGCCAGTAGCCTCACCGGACAGGGGGCTGAAGCTTTCTTT

j_gene: TRBJ2-7
v_gene: TRBV28
d_gene: NA
abundance: NA
CDR3aa: CASSSPGNSYEQYF
CDR3nt: TGTGCCAGCAGTTCACCCGGGAACTCCTACGAGCAGTACTTC

j_gene: TRBJ2-7
v_gene: TRBV11-2
d_gene: TRBD1
abundance: once
CDR3aa: CASSSQPGGAYEQYF
CDR3nt: TGTGCCAGCAGCTCCCAACCAGGGGGCGCATACGAGCAGTACTTC

j_gene: TRBJ2-7
v_gene: TRBV6-5
d_gene: NA
abundance: once
CDR3aa: CASSYKFQGAVYEQYF
CDR3nt: TGTGCCAGCAGTTACAAGTTTCAGGGTGCAGTCTACGAGCAGTACTTC

j_gene: TRBJ2-7
v_gene: TRBV2
d_gene: NA
abundance: NA
CDR3aa: CASRATTWDEQYF
CDR3nt: TGTGCCAGCAGGGCGACTACGTGGGACGAGCAGTACTTC

j_gene: TRBJ2-7
v_gene: TRBV11-2
d_gene: TRBD1
abundance: NA
CDR3aa: CASSSPGTGPYEQYF
CDR3nt: TGTGCCAGCAGCTCTCCCGGGACAGGGCCCTACGAGCAGTACTTC

j_gene: TRBJ2-6
v_gene: TRBV10-3
d_gene: TRBD1
abundance: NA
CDR3aa: CAIKPGTGYSGANVLTF
CDR3nt: TGTGCCATCAAGCCCGGGACAGGGTACTCTGGGGCCAACGTCCTGACTTTC

j_gene: TRBJ1-2
v_gene: TRBV2
d_gene: NA
abundance: NA
CDR3aa: CASTLGVGTYGYTF
CDR3nt: TGTGCCAGCACATTAGGGGTGGGGACCTATGGCTACACCTTC

j_gene: TRBJ2-7
v_gene: TRBV2
d_gene: NA
abundance: NA
CDR3aa: CASTKDSYYEQYF
CDR3nt: TGTGCCAGCACAAAGGACAGCTACTACGAGCAGTACTTC

j_gene: TRBJ2-7
v_gene: TRBV30
d_gene: NA
abundance: NA
CDR3aa: CAWRGGQTNYEQYF
CDR3nt: TGTGCCTGGAGGGGCGGACAGACAAACTACGAGCAGTACTTC

j_gene: TRBJ2-7
v_gene: TRBV6-5
d_gene: NA
abundance: NA
CDR3aa: CASSPGGVIGEQYF
CDR3nt: TGTGCCAGCAGCCCCGGGGGAGTCATAGGCGAGCAGTACTTC

j_gene: TRBJ2-7
v_gene: TRBV2
d_gene: TRBD1
abundance: NA
CDR3aa: CASSPRDSSYEQYF
CDR3nt: TGTGCCAGCAGTCCCAGGGACAGTTCCTACGAGCAGTACTTC

j_gene: TRBJ2-3
v_gene: TRBV5-6
d_gene: NA
abundance: NA
CDR3aa: CASSLPGGNLAYTQYF
CDR3nt: TGTGCCAGCAGCTTACCTGGGGGCAATTTAGCCTATACGCAGTATTTT

j_gene: TRBJ2-1
v_gene: TRBV2
d_gene: NA
abundance: NA
CDR3aa: CASSDKGRSYNEQFF
CDR3nt: TGTGCCAGCAGTGATAAGGGCAGATCATACAATGAGCAGTTCTTC

j_gene: TRBJ2-6
v_gene: TRBV10-3
d_gene: NA
abundance: NA
CDR3aa: CAISESASGANVLTF
CDR3nt: TGTGCCATCAGTGAGTCCGCATCTGGGGCCAACGTCCTGACTTTC

j_gene: TRBJ2-2
v_gene: TRBV10-2
d_gene: NA
abundance: NA
CDR3aa: CASTQGPEVSGELFF
CDR3nt: TGCGCCAGCACCCAGGGACCAGAGGTATCCGGGGAGCTGTTTTTT

j_gene: TRBJ2-7
v_gene: TRBV5-1
d_gene: NA
abundance: few
CDR3aa: CASSLGYEQYF
CDR3nt: TGCGCCAGCAGCTTGGGCTACGAGCAGTACTTC

j_gene: TRBJ1-3
v_gene: TRBV6-5
d_gene: NA
abundance: NA
CDR3aa: CASSKGNTIYF
CDR3nt: TGTGCCAGCAGTAAAGGAAACACCATATATTTT

j_gene: TRBJ1-1
v_gene: TRBV5-1
d_gene: NA
abundance: NA
CDR3aa: CASRGVNVNTEAFF
CDR3nt: TGCGCCAGCAGGGGGGTTAACGTGAACACTGAAGCTTTCTTT

j_gene: TRBJ2-1
v_gene: TRBV7-9
d_gene: TRBD1
abundance: NA
CDR3aa: CASSATGTGGLLYNEQFF
CDR3nt: TGTGCCAGCAGCGCCACCGGGACAGGGGGTCTCCTCTACAATGAGCAGTTCTTC

j_gene: TRBJ2-3
v_gene: TRBV6-4
d_gene: TRBD2
abundance: NA
CDR3aa: CASSDSSGGNTDTQYF
CDR3nt: TGTGCCAGCAGTGACTCGAGCGGGGGGAACACAGATACGCAGTATTTT

j_gene: TRBJ1-6
v_gene: TRBV25-1
d_gene: NA
abundance: few
CDR3aa: CASSELGGGPSPLHF
CDR3nt: TGTGCCAGCAGTGAATTAGGAGGGGGTCCCTCACCCCTCCACTTT

j_gene: TRBJ2-3
v_gene: TRBV6-4
d_gene: NA
abundance: NA
CDR3aa: CASSVVGGGTDTQYF
CDR3nt: TGTGCCAGCAGTGTAGTGGGAGGAGGCACAGATACGCAGTATTTT

j_gene: TRBJ2-7
v_gene: TRBV7-8
d_gene: TRBD2
abundance: NA
CDR3aa: CASSLETSGRASYF
CDR3nt: TGTGCCAGCAGCTTAGAGACTAGCGGGAGGGCCAGTTACTTC

j_gene: TRBJ2-1
v_gene: TRBV29-1
d_gene: NA
abundance: NA
CDR3aa: CSVEVGGPESYNEQFF
CDR3nt: TGCAGCGTTGAAGTAGGGGGTCCGGAGTCCTACAATGAGCAGTTCTTC

j_gene: TRBJ2-3
v_gene: TRBV27
d_gene: TRBD2
abundance: NA
CDR3aa: CASSFGLLAGGTDTQYF
CDR3nt: TGTGCCAGCAGTTTTGGCCTACTAGCGGGGGGCACAGATACGCAGTATTTT

j_gene: TRBJ1-1
v_gene: TRBV10-3
d_gene: NA
abundance: NA
CDR3aa: CAIRVGGGNTEAFF
CDR3nt: TGTGCCATCAGGGTAGGGGGGGGGAACACTGAAGCTTTCTTT

j_gene: TRBJ2-3
v_gene: TRBV7-8
d_gene: NA
abundance: NA
CDR3aa: CASSLAGQKPSNTQYF
CDR3nt: TGTGCCAGCAGCTTAGCGGGGCAGAAACCTAGTAATACGCAGTATTTT

j_gene: TRBJ2-5
v_gene: TRBV28
d_gene: TRBD2
abundance: NA
CDR3aa: CASSLRLAGVETQYF
CDR3nt: TGTGCCAGCAGTCTCCGACTAGCGGGAGTGGAGACCCAGTACTTC

j_gene: TRBJ1-1
v_gene: TRBV9
d_gene: NA
abundance: NA
CDR3aa: CASSVGDSWNTEAFF
CDR3nt: TGTGCCAGCAGCGTAGGGGACTCCTGGAACACTGAAGCTTTCTTT

j_gene: TRBJ2-7
v_gene: TRBV6-5
d_gene: NA
abundance: once
CDR3aa: CASSYSGGVYF
CDR3nt: TGTGCCAGCAGTTACTCTGGGGGCGTGTACTTC

j_gene: TRBJ2-7
v_gene: TRBV10-3
d_gene: NA
abundance: NA
CDR3aa: CASGHADSYEQYF
CDR3nt: TGTGCCAGCGGACATGCCGACTCCTACGAGCAGTACTTC

j_gene: TRBJ2-3
v_gene: TRBV6-4
d_gene: TRBD2
abundance: NA
CDR3aa: CASSGTSGGAGDTQYF
CDR3nt: TGTGCCAGCAGCGGGACTAGCGGGGGGGCCGGAGATACGCAGTATTTT

j_gene: TRBJ1-1
v_gene: TRBV7-9
d_gene: TRBD1
abundance: few
CDR3aa: CASSLAGTVEAFF
CDR3nt: TGTGCCAGCAGCTTAGCGGGGACAGTTGAAGCTTTCTTT